This TCR beta chain was found in a study of blood T cell repertoires in COVID-19. Study as a whole: Sites in the United States, Italy and Spain provided acute and convalescent COVID-19 samples. PBMCs, B-cell-depleted T cells, or T cells were the source of the cDNA or gDNA that made up the material.

In the source study's methods: Nucleated cell counts were estimated from reference gene primer amplification. Data came from immunoSEQ multiplex PCR; TCRdb stores just in-frame clones and leaves some out. For V, J and clone size, that table is used; D and trimming come from the DNA. The sample consists of 49,000 or so clones, approximately 89% of them appearing once. Sequences were obtained from peripheral blood. The clonotype comes from a man aged 50 or older with acute or convalescent COVID-19.

The CDR3 DNA sequence: TGTGCCAGCAGGCTTCAGGGGGCAGCTAATTCACCCCTCCACTTT. Encoded protein: CASRLQGAANSPLHF. The rearrangement uses TRBV6-5 and TRBJ1-6, with 8 bases fitting TRBD1. V dropped 6 bases and J dropped 6; count of bases not matched to a gene: 7. This CDR3 is 15 amino acids long. Germline CDR1 MNHEY, CDR2 SVGAGI.